What follows describes a single TCR beta chain. No antigen is known for it. The data derive from a study of cytomegalovirus exposure and HLA in healthy donors. Overall study results and limits: Across donors, presence/absence analyses took sequencing depth to be roughly uniform. Excluded: some indistinguishable V segments such as TRBV6-2 and TRBV6-3.

PCR amplification relied on 60 Vbeta primers (plus 13 Jbeta primers). Method: immunoSEQ multiplex PCR; TCRdb's copy keeps in-frame clones and lacks some. The sample lists 130,000 or so clones, around three quarters occurring once. Germline V CDR1 and CDR2: SEHNR, FQNEAQ (reference sequence). V lost 2 bases and J lost 9, with 17 bases in between. This CDR3 region has 16 residues. The source of this sequence is a man aged 40-55 years in good health and CMV-seronegative. Sequenced material: PBMCs. V gene TRBV7-9 combines with J gene TRBJ1-6, with D perhaps matching TRBD1 (6 bases). CDR3 nucleotide sequence: TGTGCCAGCAGCTTACAGTCCGGTACAGGGAGTTCACCCCTCCACTTT. Translating gives CASSLQSGTGSSPLHF.